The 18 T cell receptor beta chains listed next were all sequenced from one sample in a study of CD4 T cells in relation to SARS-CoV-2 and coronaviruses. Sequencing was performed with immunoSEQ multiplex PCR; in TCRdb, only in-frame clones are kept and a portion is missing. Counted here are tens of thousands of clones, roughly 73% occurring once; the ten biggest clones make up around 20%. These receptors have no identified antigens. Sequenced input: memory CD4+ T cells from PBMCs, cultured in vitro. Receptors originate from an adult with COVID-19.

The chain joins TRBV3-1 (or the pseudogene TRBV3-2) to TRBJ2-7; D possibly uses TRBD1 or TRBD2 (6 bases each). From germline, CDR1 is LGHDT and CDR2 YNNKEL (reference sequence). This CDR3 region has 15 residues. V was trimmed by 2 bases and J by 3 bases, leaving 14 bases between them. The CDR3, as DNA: TGTGCCAGCAGCCAAATCTCCGGGGGCGGCTACGAGCAGTACTTC. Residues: CASSQISGGGYEQYF.

CDR3 amino acids: CATSEGQGRYNEQFF. The CDR3 DNA is TGTGCCACCAGTGAGGGACAGGGGCGATACAATGAGCAGTTCTTC. The V and J genes are TRBV24-1 and TRBJ2-1; 10 bases are a match to TRBD1. Trimming removed 4 bases from V and 4 bases from J; junction bases left unmatched: 3. The CDR3 consists of 15 residues. Germline V CDR1 and CDR2: KGHDR, SFDVKD.

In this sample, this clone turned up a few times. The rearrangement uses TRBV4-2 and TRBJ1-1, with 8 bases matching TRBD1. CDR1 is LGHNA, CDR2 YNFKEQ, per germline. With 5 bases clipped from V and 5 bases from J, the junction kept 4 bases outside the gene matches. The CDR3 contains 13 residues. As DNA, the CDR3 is TGTGCCAGCAGCACCCGACAGGGGACTGAAGCTTTCTTT. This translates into CASSTRQGTEAFF.

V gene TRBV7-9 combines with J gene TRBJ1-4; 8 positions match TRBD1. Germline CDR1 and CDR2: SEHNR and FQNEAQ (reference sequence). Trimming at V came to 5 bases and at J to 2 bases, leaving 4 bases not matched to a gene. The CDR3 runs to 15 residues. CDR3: CASSLRTGTNEKLFF. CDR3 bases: TGTGCCAGCAGCCTGAGGACAGGGACTAATGAAAAACTGTTTTTT.

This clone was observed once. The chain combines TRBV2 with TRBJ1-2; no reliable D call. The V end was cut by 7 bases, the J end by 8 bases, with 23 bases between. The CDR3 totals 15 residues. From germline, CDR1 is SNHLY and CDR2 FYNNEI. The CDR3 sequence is CASNQRRIVSVGYTF. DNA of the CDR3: TGTGCCAGCAATCAGAGACGTATAGTGTCGGTGGGCTACACCTTC.

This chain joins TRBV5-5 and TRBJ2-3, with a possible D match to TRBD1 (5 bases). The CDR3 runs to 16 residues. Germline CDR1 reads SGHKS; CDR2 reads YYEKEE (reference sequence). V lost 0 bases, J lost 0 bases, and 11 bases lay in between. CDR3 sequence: CASSLATGGSTDTQYF. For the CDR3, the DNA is TGTGCCAGCAGCTTGGCTACAGGTGGCAGCACAGATACGCAGTATTTT.

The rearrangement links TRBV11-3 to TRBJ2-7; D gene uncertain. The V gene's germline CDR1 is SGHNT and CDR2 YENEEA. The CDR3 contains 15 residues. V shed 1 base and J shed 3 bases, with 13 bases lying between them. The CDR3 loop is CASSLGWQPLYEQYF. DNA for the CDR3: TGTGCCAGCAGCTTAGGGTGGCAGCCCCTCTACGAGCAGTACTTC.

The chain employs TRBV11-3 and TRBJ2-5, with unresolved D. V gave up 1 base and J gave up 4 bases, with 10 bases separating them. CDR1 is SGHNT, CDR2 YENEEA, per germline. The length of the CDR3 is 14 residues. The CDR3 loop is CASSLGGGGETQYF. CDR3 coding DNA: TGTGCCAGCAGCTTAGGTGGCGGTGGAGAGACCCAGTACTTC.

The CDR3 is CASREQETQYF. The CDR3 DNA is TGTGCCAGCAGGGAACAAGAGACCCAGTACTTC. This chain links TRBV2 with TRBJ2-5; no firm D call. The V and J ends lost 6 bases and 2 bases respectively, with 4 bases between them. Looked up from germline, CDR1 is SNHLY and CDR2 is FYNNEI. This CDR3 is built from 11 residues.

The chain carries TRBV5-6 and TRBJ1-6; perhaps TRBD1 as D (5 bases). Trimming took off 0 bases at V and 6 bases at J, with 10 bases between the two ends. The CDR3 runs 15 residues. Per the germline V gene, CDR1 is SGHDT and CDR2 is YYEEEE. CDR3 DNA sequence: TGTGCCAGCAGCTTGGTCAGGGAGGGTAATTCACCCCTCCACTTT. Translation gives CASSLVREGNSPLHF.

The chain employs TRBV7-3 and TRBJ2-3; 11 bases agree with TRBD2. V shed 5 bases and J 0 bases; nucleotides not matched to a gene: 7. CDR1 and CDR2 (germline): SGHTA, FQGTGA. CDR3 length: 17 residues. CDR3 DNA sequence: TGTGCCAGCAGCCTTTACGGGACTAGCGGAAGCACAGATACGCAGTATTTT. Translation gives CASSLYGTSGSTDTQYF.

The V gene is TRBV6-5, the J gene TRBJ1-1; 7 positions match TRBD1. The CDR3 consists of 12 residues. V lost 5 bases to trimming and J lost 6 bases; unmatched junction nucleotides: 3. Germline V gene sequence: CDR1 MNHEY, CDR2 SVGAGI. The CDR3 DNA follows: TGTGCCAGCAGTCAAACAGGGGCTGAAGCTTTCTTT. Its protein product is CASSQTGAEAFF.

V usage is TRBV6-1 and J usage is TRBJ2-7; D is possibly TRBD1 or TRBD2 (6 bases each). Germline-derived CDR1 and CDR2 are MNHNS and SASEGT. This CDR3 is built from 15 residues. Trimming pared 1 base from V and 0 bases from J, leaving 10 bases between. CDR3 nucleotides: TGTGCCAGCAGTGAAGGGCGGGACAACTCCTACGAGCAGTACTTC. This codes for CASSEGRDNSYEQYF.

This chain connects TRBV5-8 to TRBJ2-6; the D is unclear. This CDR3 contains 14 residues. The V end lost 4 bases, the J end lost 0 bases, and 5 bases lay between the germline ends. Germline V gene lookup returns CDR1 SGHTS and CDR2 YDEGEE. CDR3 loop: CASSVYSGANVLTF. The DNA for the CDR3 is TGTGCCAGCAGCGTGTACTCTGGGGCCAACGTCCTGACTTTC.

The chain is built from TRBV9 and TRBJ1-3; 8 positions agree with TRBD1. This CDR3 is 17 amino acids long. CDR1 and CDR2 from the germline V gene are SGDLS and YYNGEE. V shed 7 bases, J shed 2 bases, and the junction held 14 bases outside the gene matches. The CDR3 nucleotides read TGTGCCAGCTCCAGAGGGACAGGTGCTCTAGCTGGAAACACCATATATTTT. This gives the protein CASSRGTGALAGNTIYF. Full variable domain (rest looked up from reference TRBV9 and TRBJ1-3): DSGVTQTPKHLITATGQRVTLRCSPRSGDLSVYWYQQSLDQGLQFLIQYYNGEERAKGNILERFSAQQFPDLHSELNLSSLELGDSALYFCASSRGTGALAGNTIYFGEGSWLTVV.

This CDR3 reads CASTGTSGSVEQFF. Here the CDR3 DNA reads TGTGCCAGCACCGGGACTAGCGGGAGCGTTGAGCAGTTCTTC. This rearrangement joins TRBV2 to TRBJ2-1; 14 bases match TRBD2. Germline values: CDR1 SNHLY, CDR2 FYNNEI. Trimming cost V 7 bases and J 9 bases; bases outside gene matches: 5. The CDR3 totals 14 residues.

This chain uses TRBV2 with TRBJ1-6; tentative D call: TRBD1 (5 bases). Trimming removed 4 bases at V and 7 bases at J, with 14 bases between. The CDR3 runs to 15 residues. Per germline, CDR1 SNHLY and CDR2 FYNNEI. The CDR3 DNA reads TGTGCCAGCAGTGTTCGGCAGGGCGGGAATTCACCCCTCCACTTT. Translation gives CASSVRQGGNSPLHF.

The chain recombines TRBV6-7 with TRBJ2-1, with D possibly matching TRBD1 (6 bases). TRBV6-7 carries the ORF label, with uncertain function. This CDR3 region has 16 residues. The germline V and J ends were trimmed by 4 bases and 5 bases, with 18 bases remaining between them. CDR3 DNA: TGTGCCAGCAGTTCAAGTGACAGGACCCAAAACAATGAGCAGTTCTTC. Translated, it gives CASSSSDRTQNNEQFF.